One TCR beta chain is described in this entry. The antigen is not known. Only in-frame clones appear in the TCRdb table, and some are missing; sequencing was by immunoSEQ multiplex PCR. The table lists some 200,000 clones, roughly 82% of them singletons. The sample comes from a study of cytomegalovirus exposure and HLA in healthy donors. The CDR3 is made up of 15 amino acids. V was pared by 7 bases and J by 6 bases, with 19 bases between. Germline CDR1 SNHLY, CDR2 FYNNEI. Study-wide findings and caveats: The study listed about 150 cytomegalovirus-associated TCR beta chains.

The rearrangement uses TRBV2 and TRBJ2-1; a possible D gene is TRBD2 (6 bases). The sample was PBMCs. This receptor was taken from a woman aged 25 to 39 in good health and CMV-seropositive. CDR3 region: CASTSLRDGVNEQFF. The CDR3 DNA reads TGTGCCAGCACATCTCTGCGGGACGGAGTCAATGAGCAGTTCTTC.